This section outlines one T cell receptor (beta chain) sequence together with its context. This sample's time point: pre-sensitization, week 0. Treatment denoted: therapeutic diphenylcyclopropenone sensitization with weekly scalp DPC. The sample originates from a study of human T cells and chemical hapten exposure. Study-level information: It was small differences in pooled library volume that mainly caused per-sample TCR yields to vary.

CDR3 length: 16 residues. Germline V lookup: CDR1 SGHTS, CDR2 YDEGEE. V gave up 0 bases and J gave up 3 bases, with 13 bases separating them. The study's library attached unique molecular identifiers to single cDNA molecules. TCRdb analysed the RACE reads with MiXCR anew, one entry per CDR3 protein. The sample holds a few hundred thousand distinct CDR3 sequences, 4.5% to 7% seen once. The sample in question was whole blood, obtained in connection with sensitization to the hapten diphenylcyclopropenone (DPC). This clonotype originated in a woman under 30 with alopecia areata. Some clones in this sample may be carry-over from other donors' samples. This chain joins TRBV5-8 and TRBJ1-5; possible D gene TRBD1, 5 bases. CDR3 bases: TGTGCCAGCAGCTTGGTCGCAGGGTTTTACAATCAGCCCCAGCATTTT. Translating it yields CASSLVAGFYNQPQHF.